Listed below are T cell receptor beta chains from one sample, sequenced in a study of CD8 T cells in Susac syndrome. TCRdb re-called the immunoSEQ multiplex PCR reads with MiXCR, one entry per CDR3 protein. The sample includes 110,000 or so distinct CDR3 sequences, approximately 93% of them seen just once. Sequencing was carried out using CD4+ T cells from PBMCs. These receptors were collected from a human donor with multiple sclerosis. The CDR3 runs from the conserved cysteine through the conserved F or W. A D gene is named only where the DNA matches it firmly. Only some rows state a clone size, as once, few, many or a class for expanded clones.

clone_size j_call cdr3_length d_call v_call cdr3_nt cdr3_aa
. TRBJ1-6 14 . TRBV5-1 TGCGCCAGCAGCTTGGGCGCCGTAAACTCACCCCTCCACTTT CASSLGAVNSPLHF
. TRBJ1-5 17 TRBD1 TRBV20-1 TGCAGTGCTAGAGTTGGGACAGGGGTCGGCAGCAATCAGCCCCAGCATTTT CSARVGTGVGSNQPQHF
. TRBJ2-3 15 TRBD2 TRBV5-1 TGCGCCAGCAGCGTTAGCGGGGCGAGCACAGATACGCAGTATTTT CASSVSGASTDTQYF
. TRBJ2-5 15 . TRBV4-1 TGCGCCAGCAGCCAAGGCTACAGCGCGTCGGAGACCCAGTACTTC CASSQGYSASETQYF
. TRBJ2-1 16 . TRBV20-1 TGCAGTGCTAGCAGGCTAGTTCTTAGCTCCTACAATGAGCAGTTCTTC CSASRLVLSSYNEQFF
. TRBJ1-6 13 TRBD1 TRBV14 TGTGCCAGCAGCCATGGGACAGGGGGCGGCCTCCACTTT CASSHGTGGGLHF
. TRBJ1-5 16 . TRBV30 TGTGCCTGGAGATCGGGAGGGGCGAAGGGCAATCAGCCCCAGCATTTT CAWRSGGAKGNQPQHF
. TRBJ2-5 14 . TRBV12-3/TRBV12-4 TGTGCCAGCAGTGGGGCACCCTTCCAAGAGACCCAGTACTTC CASSGAPFQETQYF
few TRBJ2-7 15 TRBD1 TRBV18 TGTGCCAGCTCCTTCTCTGAGGACAGGACGGGGGAGCAGTACTTC CASSFSEDRTGEQYF
. TRBJ2-7 13 . TRBV2 TGTGCCAGCAGTGAACGACAGCTTAACGAGCAGTACTTC CASSERQLNEQYF
. TRBJ2-7 13 . TRBV3-1 TGTGCCAGCAGCCAAAACAGGGCCCACGAGCAGTACTTC CASSQNRAHEQYF
. TRBJ1-1 14 . TRBV19 TGTGCCAGTACTGAGGACCGGGACGCTACTGAAGCTTTCTTT CASTEDRDATEAFF
. TRBJ2-4 16 . TRBV7-9 TGTGCCAGCAGCACCCGTTTGGGGCGGGGAAAAAACATTCAGTACTTC CASSTRLGRGKNIQYF
. TRBJ1-6 15 . TRBV4-3 TGCGCCAGCAGCCAAGAACTCCAGAGGAATTCACCCCTCCACTTT CASSQELQRNSPLHF
. TRBJ1-5 13 . TRBV2 TGTGCCAGCAGCCCGGGACAAAATCAGCCCCAGCATTTT CASSPGQNQPQHF
. TRBJ2-1 14 . TRBV21-1 TGTGCCGGGGGACAGGGGCGCTCCTACAATGAGCAGTTCTTC CAGGQGRSYNEQFF
. TRBJ2-5 15 . TRBV11-1 TGTGCCAGCAGCTTAACCCAGGGTCTGGGAGAGACCCAGTACTTC CASSLTQGLGETQYF
. TRBJ1-1 15 . TRBV7-2 TGTGCCAGCAGCTTATATCCGACGGTCAACACTGAAGCTTTCTTT CASSLYPTVNTEAFF